This TCR beta chain came from a study of cytomegalovirus exposure and HLA in healthy donors. Study-level background: In a later analysis, it was reported that the roughly 130 validation repertoires had been produced on the same platform as the 700 or so repertoires belonging to the first cohort. Whole-study findings and limits: TCR clusters originating in the first cohort tended to co-occur in the 120 validation repertoires, according to a later analysis. Investigators reported over 150 TCR beta chains as tied to cytomegalovirus.

The CDR3 is 15 residues long. Germline loops: CDR1 KGHSY, CDR2 FQNENV. J lost 5 bases, V lost 4 bases, and 7 bases had no gene match. Profiled with immunoSEQ multiplex PCR; TCRdb holds only in-frame clones, not every one. Found here are 180,000 or so clones, approximately 86% of them singletons; the top ten hold approximately 7.7%. Points on this clone: The antigen is unknown.

The chain employs TRBV16 and TRBJ2-1; 8 positions agree with TRBD1. The TCR originated in a man aged 25-40 years in good health and CMV-seropositive. Source material: PBMCs. Here the CDR3 reads CASSRTGQDHNEQFF. DNA of the CDR3: TGTGCCAGCAGCCGGACGGGACAGGACCACAATGAGCAGTTCTTC.